These 3 T cell receptor beta chains were all obtained from the same sample, sequenced in a study of cytomegalovirus exposure and HLA in healthy donors (dated by TCRdb to the late 2010s). Libraries were constructed by the immunoSEQ multiplex PCR assay. Entries here come from immuneACCESS through TCRdb and include only in-frame sequences with V and J called. Some clones fail to appear in such tables; in the studies checked, an unresolved V gene covers under half of the shortfall, and the cause of the remainder is unknown. The sample data list more than 95,000 clones, and roughly 94% of these were observed just once. The ten largest clonotypes hold less than 1.5% of the sample. The sequencing input was PBMCs. The receptors were gathered from a woman between 18 and 29 years old in good health and CMV-seronegative.

This chain connects TRBV4-1 to TRBJ2-1; D unclear. V lost 5 bases, J lost 10 bases, and 9 bases lay in between. Germline lookup yields CDR1 MGHRA and CDR2 YSYEKL. This CDR3 has 11 amino acids. The CDR3 coding sequence is TGCGCCAGCAGCTCCCCCGGGGAGCAGTTCTTC. As protein: CASSSPGEQFF.

The chain has TRBV7-6 and TRBJ1-5, with D maybe TRBD1 (5 bases). In germline, CDR1 is SGHVS, CDR2 FNYEAQ. Trimming removed 5 bases from V and 6 bases from J, with 11 bases in between. This CDR3 is 13 amino acids long. The CDR3 reads CASSPKTGQPQHF. The DNA of the CDR3 is TGTGCCAGCAGCCCCAAAACAGGTCAGCCCCAGCATTTT.

This chain uses TRBV19 with TRBJ2-5; D might be TRBD2 (5 bases). The germline gives CDR1 LNHDA, CDR2 SQIVND (reference sequence). Trimming removed 1 base from V and 4 bases from J, with 13 bases in between. The CDR3 is 15 amino acids. Here the CDR3 DNA reads TGTGCCAGTAGTATAGGAGGGAGATGGGGAGAGACCCAGTACTTC. This gives the protein CASSIGGRWGETQYF.